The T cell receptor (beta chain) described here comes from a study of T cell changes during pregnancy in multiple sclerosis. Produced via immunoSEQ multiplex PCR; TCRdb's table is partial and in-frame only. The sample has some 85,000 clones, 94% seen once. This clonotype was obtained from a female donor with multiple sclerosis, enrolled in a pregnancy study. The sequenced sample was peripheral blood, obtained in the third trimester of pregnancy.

The CDR3 DNA sequence: TGTGCCAGCAGTTACCCGGGACAGGGGGCCCAAGAGACCCAGTACTTC. Translated, it gives CASSYPGQGAQETQYF. The V and J genes are TRBV6-5 and TRBJ2-5; 12 bases are shared with TRBD1. J gave up 1 base and V 2 bases, and 2 bases lay outside the gene matches. CDR3 length: 16 residues. Germline V gives CDR1 MNHEY, CDR2 SVGAGI.